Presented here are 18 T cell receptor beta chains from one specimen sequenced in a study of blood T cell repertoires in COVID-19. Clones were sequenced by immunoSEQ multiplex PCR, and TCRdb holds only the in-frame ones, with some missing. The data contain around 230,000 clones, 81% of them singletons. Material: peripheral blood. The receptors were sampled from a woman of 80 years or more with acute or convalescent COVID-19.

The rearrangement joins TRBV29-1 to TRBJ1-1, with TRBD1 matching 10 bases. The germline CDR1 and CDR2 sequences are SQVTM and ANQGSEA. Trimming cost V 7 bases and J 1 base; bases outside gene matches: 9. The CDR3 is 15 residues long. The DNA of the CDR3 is TGCAGCGGCCGGGACAGGGGCGAGGGGAACACTGAAGCTTTCTTT. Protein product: CSGRDRGEGNTEAFF.

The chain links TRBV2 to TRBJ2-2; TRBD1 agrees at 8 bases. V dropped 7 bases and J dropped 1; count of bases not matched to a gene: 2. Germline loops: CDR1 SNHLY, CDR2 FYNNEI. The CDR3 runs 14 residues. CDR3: CASKGTGNTGELFF. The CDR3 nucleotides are TGTGCCAGCAAGGGGACAGGGAACACCGGGGAGCTGTTTTTT.

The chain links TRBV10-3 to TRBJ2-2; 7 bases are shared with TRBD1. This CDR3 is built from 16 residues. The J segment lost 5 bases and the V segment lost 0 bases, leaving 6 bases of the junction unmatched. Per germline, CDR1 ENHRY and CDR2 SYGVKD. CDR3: CAISESTGTRTGELFF. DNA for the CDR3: TGTGCCATCAGTGAGTCGACAGGGACCAGGACCGGGGAGCTGTTTTTT.

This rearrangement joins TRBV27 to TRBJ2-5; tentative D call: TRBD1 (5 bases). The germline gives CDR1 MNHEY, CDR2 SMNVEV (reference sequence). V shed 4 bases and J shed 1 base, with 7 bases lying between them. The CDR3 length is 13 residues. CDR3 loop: CASSWTLQETQYF. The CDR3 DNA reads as TGTGCCAGCAGTTGGACACTCCAAGAGACCCAGTACTTC.

CDR3 nucleotide sequence: TGCGCCAGCAGCTCGGGGGAAAGGGACCTCCTTAAGTACAATGAGCAGTTCTTC. Amino acid sequence: CASSSGERDLLKYNEQFF. The genes are TRBV5-1 and TRBJ2-1, with a weak D call TRBD2 (6 bases). Germline V gene sequence: CDR1 SGHRS, CDR2 YFSETQ. This CDR3 is built from 18 residues. The V end was cut by 3 bases, the J end by 4 bases, with 23 bases between. Full variable domain (rest looked up from reference TRBV5-1 and TRBJ2-1): KAGVTQTPRYLIKTRGQQVTLSCSPISGHRSVSWYQQTPGQGLQFLFEYFSETQRNKGNFPGRFSGRQFSNSRSEMNVSTLELGDSALYLCASSSGERDLLKYNEQFFGPGTRLTVL.

CDR3 DNA: TGCAGTGCTAGTAGCGGGGGGGCGAATACGCAGTATTTT. This encodes CSASSGGANTQYF. The V gene is TRBV20-1, the J gene TRBJ2-3, with 11 bases fitting TRBD2. V lost 3 bases to trimming and J lost 7 bases; unmatched junction nucleotides: 3. Germline V CDR1 and CDR2: DFQATT, SNEGSKA (reference sequence). The CDR3 contains 13 residues.

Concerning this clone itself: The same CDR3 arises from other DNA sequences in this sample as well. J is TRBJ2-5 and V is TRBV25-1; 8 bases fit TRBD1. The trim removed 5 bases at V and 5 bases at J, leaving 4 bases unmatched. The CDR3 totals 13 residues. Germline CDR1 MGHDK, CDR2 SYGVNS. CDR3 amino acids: CASSRRTGETQYF. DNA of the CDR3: TGTGCCAGCAGTCGAAGGACAGGGGAGACCCAGTACTTC.

The CDR3 DNA follows: TGTGCCAGCAGTTCGCCAGCGGGAGGGCCCACAGATACGCAGTATTTT. It specifies CASSSPAGGPTDTQYF. This sequence joins TRBV28 and TRBJ2-3, with 10 bases aligning to TRBD2. Trimming at V came to 4 bases and at J to 2 bases, leaving 6 bases not matched to a gene. Germline V gene lookup returns CDR1 MDHEN and CDR2 SYDVKM. This CDR3 has 16 residues.

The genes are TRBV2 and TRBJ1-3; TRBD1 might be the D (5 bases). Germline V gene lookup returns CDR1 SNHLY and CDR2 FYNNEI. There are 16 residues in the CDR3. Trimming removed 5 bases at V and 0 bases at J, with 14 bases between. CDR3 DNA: TGTGCCAGCAGTTGGGGCAGGCTGGACTCTGGAAACACCATATATTTT. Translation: CASSWGRLDSGNTIYF.

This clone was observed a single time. CDR3 region: CASGESSGNTIYF. CDR3 DNA sequence: TGTGCCAGTGGGGAGAGCTCTGGAAACACCATATATTTT. The chain carries TRBV19 and TRBJ1-3; D ambiguous. The V end lost 8 bases, the J end lost 0 bases, and 8 bases lay between the germline ends. The CDR3 is 13 amino acids. CDR1 is LNHDA, CDR2 SQIVND, per germline (reference sequence).

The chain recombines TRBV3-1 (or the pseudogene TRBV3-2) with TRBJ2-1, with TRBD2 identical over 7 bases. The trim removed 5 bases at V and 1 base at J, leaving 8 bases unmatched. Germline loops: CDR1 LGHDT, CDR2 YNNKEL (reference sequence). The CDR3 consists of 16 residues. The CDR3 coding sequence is TGTGCCAGCAGCGTCCGGGACTATCTTTCCTACAATGAGCAGTTCTTC. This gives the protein CASSVRDYLSYNEQFF.

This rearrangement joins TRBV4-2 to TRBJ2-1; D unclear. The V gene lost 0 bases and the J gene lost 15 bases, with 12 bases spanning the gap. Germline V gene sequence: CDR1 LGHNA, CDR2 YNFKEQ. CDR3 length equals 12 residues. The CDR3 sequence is CASSQESLTRFF. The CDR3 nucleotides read TGTGCCAGCAGCCAAGAAAGTCTTACGCGGTTCTTC.

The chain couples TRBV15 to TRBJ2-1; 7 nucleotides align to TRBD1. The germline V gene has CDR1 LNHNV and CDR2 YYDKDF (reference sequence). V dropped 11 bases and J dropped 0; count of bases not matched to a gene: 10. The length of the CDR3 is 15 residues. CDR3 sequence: CAAGPHRGSYNEQFF. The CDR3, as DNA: TGTGCCGCCGGGCCCCACAGGGGCTCCTACAATGAGCAGTTCTTC.

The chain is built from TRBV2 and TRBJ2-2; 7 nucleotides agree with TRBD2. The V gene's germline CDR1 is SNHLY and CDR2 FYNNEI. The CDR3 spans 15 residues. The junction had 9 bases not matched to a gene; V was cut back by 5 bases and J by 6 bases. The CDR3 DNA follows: TGTGCCAGCAGTTCAGTCGCGGGAGTATCCGGGGAGCTGTTTTTT. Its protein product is CASSSVAGVSGELFF.

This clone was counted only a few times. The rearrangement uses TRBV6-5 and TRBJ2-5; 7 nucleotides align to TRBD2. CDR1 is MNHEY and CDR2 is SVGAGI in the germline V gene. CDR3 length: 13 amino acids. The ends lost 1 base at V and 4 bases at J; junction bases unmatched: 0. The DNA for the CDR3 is TGTGCCAGCAGTTACTGGGGGGGAGAGACCCAGTACTTC. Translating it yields CASSYWGGETQYF.

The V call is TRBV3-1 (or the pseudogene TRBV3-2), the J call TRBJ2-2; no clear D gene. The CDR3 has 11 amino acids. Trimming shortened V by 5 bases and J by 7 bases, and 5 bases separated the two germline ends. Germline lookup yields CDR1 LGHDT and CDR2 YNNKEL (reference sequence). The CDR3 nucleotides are TGTGCCAGCAGCTCTCTCGGGGAGCTGTTTTTT. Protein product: CASSSLGELFF.

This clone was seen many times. The CDR3: CASSETLPRLGEFF. Written as DNA, the CDR3 is TGTGCCAGCAGTGAAACCCTCCCAAGACTAGGCGAGTTCTTC. The genes are TRBV2 and TRBJ2-1; tentatively, D is TRBD2 (6 bases). Trimming removed 2 bases at V and 14 bases at J, with 19 bases between. CDR1 and CDR2 from the germline V gene are SNHLY and FYNNEI. CDR3 size: 14 residues.

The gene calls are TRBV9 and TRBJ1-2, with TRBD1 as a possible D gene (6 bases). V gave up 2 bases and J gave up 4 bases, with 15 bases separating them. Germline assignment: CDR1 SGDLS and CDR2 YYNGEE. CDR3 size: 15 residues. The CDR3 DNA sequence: TGTGCCAGCAGCGTCTCCAGGGGCGACATCTATGGCTACACCTTC. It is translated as CASSVSRGDIYGYTF.